The 19 T cell receptor beta chains reported below all come from one sample, sequenced in a study of vaccination and CD4 T cells after COVID-19. No antigen has been assigned to these receptors. Scientists ran DNA taken from cultured CD4+ T cells through the Oncomine TCR Beta short-read assay for sequencing. TCRdb reprocessed the PCR reads with MiXCR, giving one entry per CDR3 protein. This sample has 2,000 to 3,000 distinct CDR3 sequences, with roughly 36% found just once. Noted treatment: roughly ten-day PBMC culture with coronavirus spike peptide pools or control peptides (ViraFEST assay). Samples of CD4+ T cells were obtained from the unexposed donor before the COVID-19 pandemic (2011-2018). Sequences were obtained from CD4+ T cells from blood, cultured in vitro. These receptors were taken from a human donor in good health.

The chain is built from TRBV27 and TRBJ2-3, with D unresolved. The V gene lost 4 bases and the J gene lost 4 bases, with 9 bases spanning the gap. The CDR3 runs to 13 residues. From germline, CDR1 is MNHEY and CDR2 SMNVEV (reference sequence). CDR3 protein: CASSSNRADTQYF. The CDR3 DNA is TGTGCCAGCAGTTCCAATAGGGCAGATACGCAGTATTTT.

This clonotype showed up just a few times. The chain uses TRBV7-9 and TRBJ2-5; the D is unclear. Germline V lookup: CDR1 SEHNR, CDR2 FQNEAQ (reference sequence). The CDR3 has 17 residues. Between the trimmed V and J ends, which lost 6 bases and 5 bases, there was a span of 25 bases. CDR3 residues: CASSLDVGVWSPETQYF. CDR3 DNA sequence: TGTGCCAGCAGTCTCGATGTTGGGGTATGGAGCCCGGAGACCCAGTACTTC.

This chain connects TRBV24-1 to TRBJ2-7; 7 bases are a match to TRBD1. V shed 4 bases, J shed 5 bases, and the junction held 7 bases outside the gene matches. The length of the CDR3 is 14 residues. Per the germline V gene, CDR1 is KGHDR and CDR2 is SFDVKD. This chain's CDR3 is CATSDPDRDHEQYF. The DNA for the CDR3 is TGTGCCACCAGTGACCCCGACAGGGACCACGAGCAGTACTTC.

The J gene is TRBJ2-6, the V gene TRBV7-3; no definite D call. V was shortened by 4 bases and J by 0 bases, with 10 bases between the two germline ends. The CDR3 consists of 16 residues. Germline V gene data show CDR1 as SGHTA and CDR2 as FQGTGA. The CDR3 DNA reads TGTGCCAGCAGCTCCGACATTTACTCTGGGGCCAACGTCCTGACTTTC. Protein: CASSSDIYSGANVLTF.

The chain joins TRBV24-1 to TRBJ2-7; D is perhaps TRBD1 (5 bases). Trimming cost V 4 bases and J 5 bases, with 14 bases left between them. CDR1 and CDR2 (germline): KGHDR, SFDVKD. CDR3 length: 14 amino acids. Written as DNA, the CDR3 is TGTGCCACCAGTGACCTGGACAACTCTAACGAGCAGTACTTC. Translation: CATSDLDNSNEQYF.

This clonotype came up a few times. In DNA, the CDR3 is TGTGCCAGCTCAGAGACCCGGGGCGACATCTATGGCTACACCTTC. Translation: CASSETRGDIYGYTF. This chain links TRBV18 with TRBJ1-2; tentatively, D is TRBD1 (5 bases). This CDR3 is 15 amino acids long. Germline V CDR1 and CDR2: KGHSH, LQKENI. The V end was cut by 5 bases, the J end by 4 bases, with 17 bases between. The variable domain in full, completed from reference TRBV18 and TRBJ1-2, reads NAGVMQNPRHLVRRRGQEARLRCSPMKGHSHVYWYRQLPEEGLKFMVYLQKENIIDESGMPKERFSAEFPKEGPSILRIQQVVRGDSAAYFCASSETRGDIYGYTFGSGTRLTVV.

The chain has TRBV7-2 and TRBJ2-5; TRBD2 agrees at 9 bases. Germline assignment: CDR1 SGHTA and CDR2 FQGNSA. The length of the CDR3 is 15 residues. The V and J ends lost 3 bases and 1 base, in that order; junction bases with no gene match: 3. CDR3 region: CASSFNSGGQETQYF. The CDR3 region has the DNA TGTGCCAGCAGCTTTAATAGCGGGGGCCAAGAGACCCAGTACTTC.

The chain uses TRBV6-1 and TRBJ1-2, with 10 positions matching TRBD1. The V segment lost 2 bases and the J segment 7 bases; nucleotides outside the gene matches: 7. There are 15 residues in the CDR3. CDR1 is MNHNS, CDR2 SASEGT, per germline. CDR3 protein: CASSERGTGVGGYTF. The CDR3 DNA reads as TGTGCCAGCAGTGAACGAGGGACAGGGGTGGGTGGCTACACCTTC.

V and J are TRBV5-4 and TRBJ2-7; D may be TRBD1 or TRBD2 (6 bases each). The V gene lost 5 bases and the J gene lost 1 base, with 16 bases spanning the gap. This CDR3 has 15 residues. Germline CDR1 SGHNT, CDR2 YYREEE (reference sequence). For the CDR3, the DNA is TGTGCCAGCAGTCTGGGGGGCAGGAGGTCCTACGAGCAGTACTTC. Encoded protein: CASSLGGRRSYEQYF.

V is TRBV7-9 and J is TRBJ1-2; TRBD1 matches 7 bases. The junction had 8 bases not matched to a gene; V was cut back by 1 base and J by 6 bases. Germline V CDR1 and CDR2: SEHNR, FQNEAQ (reference sequence). CDR3 size: 15 residues. The CDR3 DNA is TGTGCCAGCAGCTTAGGGGCCTACAGGGGAGATGGCTACACCTTC. Its protein is CASSLGAYRGDGYTF.

This clonotype turned up a few times. The chain couples TRBV7-8 to TRBJ2-5; D is possibly TRBD1 (6 bases). V dropped 10 bases and J dropped 4 bases, with 16 bases sitting between them. CDR1 SGHVS and CDR2 FQNEAQ come from the germline V gene. This CDR3 is built from 13 residues. The CDR3 spells CATRGGVVETQYF. DNA of the CDR3: TGTGCCACCCGAGGGGGAGTGGTAGAGACCCAGTACTTC. The whole variable domain, remainder taken from reference TRBV7-8 and TRBJ2-5, is GAGVSQSPRYKVAKRGQDVALRCDPISGHVSLFWYQQALGQGPEFLTYFQNEAQLDKSGLPSDRFFAERPEGSVSTLKIQRTQQEDSAVYLCATRGGVVETQYFGPGTRLLVL.

The CDR3 sequence: CSASYDRPGSYEQYF. CDR3 nucleotides: TGCAGTGCTAGTTACGACAGGCCCGGCTCATACGAGCAGTACTTC. The rearrangement joins TRBV20-1 to TRBJ2-7, with D perhaps matching TRBD1 (6 bases). The germline gives CDR1 DFQATT, CDR2 SNEGSKA (reference sequence). The CDR3 covers 15 residues. Between the trimmed V and J ends, which lost 3 bases and 4 bases, there was a span of 19 bases.

This clonotype was detected a few times. This chain connects TRBV10-3 to TRBJ1-2, with D unclear. V lost 7 bases and J lost 2, with 5 bases in between. Germline V gene data show CDR1 as ENHRY and CDR2 as SYGVKD. The CDR3 length is 11 residues. The CDR3 is CAIMQNYGYTF. CDR3 coding DNA: TGTGCCATCATGCAGAACTATGGCTACACCTTC.

The V gene is TRBV7-8, the J gene TRBJ2-1, with 12 bases matching TRBD1. CDR1 and CDR2 from the germline V gene are SGHVS and FQNEAQ. The V segment lost 1 base and the J segment 9 bases; nucleotides outside the gene matches: 4. CDR3 size: 15 residues. The CDR3 DNA reads as TGTGCCAGCAGCTTAGGGGACAGGGGGCTGGGTGAGCAGTTCTTC. Translation gives CASSLGDRGLGEQFF. The variable domain in full, with the rest retrieved from reference TRBV7-8 and TRBJ2-1, is GAGVSQSPRYKVAKRGQDVALRCDPISGHVSLFWYQQALGQGPEFLTYFQNEAQLDKSGLPSDRFFAERPEGSVSTLKIQRTQQEDSAVYLCASSLGDRGLGEQFFGPGTRLTVL.

The V and J genes are TRBV7-3 and TRBJ1-1; D call uncertain. Trimming left V 5 bases short and J 5 bases short, with 15 bases between. CDR1 is SGHTA and CDR2 is FQGTGA in the germline V gene. CDR3 size: 14 residues. The CDR3 sequence: CASSHGGVVTEAFF. CDR3 sequence (DNA): TGTGCCAGCAGCCACGGTGGGGTTGTGACTGAAGCTTTCTTT.

V usage is TRBV7-2 and J usage is TRBJ2-7; D gene uncertain. Germline assignment: CDR1 SGHTA and CDR2 FQGNSA. The CDR3 has 13 residues. V lost 1 base to trimming and J lost 3 bases, with 7 bases between them. The CDR3 DNA reads as TGTGCCAGCAGCTTAGGCAGGAGCTACGAGCAGTACTTC. It codes for CASSLGRSYEQYF. Variable domain in full (rest from reference TRBV7-2 and TRBJ2-7): GAGVSQSPSNKVTEKGKDVELRCDPISGHTALYWYRQSLGQGLEFLIYFQGNSAPDKSGLPSDRFSAERTGGSVSTLTIQRTQQEDSAVYLCASSLGRSYEQYFGPGTRLTVT.

This clonotype occurred a few times. The chain employs TRBV10-3 and TRBJ1-5; no reliable D call. Trimming cost V 3 bases and J 4 bases, with 4 bases left between them. CDR1 ENHRY and CDR2 SYGVKD come from the germline V gene. This CDR3 comprises 12 residues. The DNA for the CDR3 is TGTGCCATCAGTGATAATAATCAGCCCCAGCATTTT. It encodes CAISDNNQPQHF.

This chain joins TRBV28 and TRBJ2-7; 7 nucleotides agree with TRBD1. This CDR3 spans 15 amino acids. Per the germline V gene, CDR1 is MDHEN and CDR2 is SYDVKM. The trim removed 7 bases at V and 1 base at J, leaving 10 bases unmatched. CDR3 nucleotides: TGTGCCAGCACCCCCGCCGGGACAGAATCCTACGAGCAGTACTTC. It is translated as CASTPAGTESYEQYF. The whole variable domain, remainder taken from reference TRBV28 and TRBJ2-7, is DVKVTQSSRYLVKRTGEKVFLECVQDMDHENMFWYRQDPGLGLRLIYFSYDVKMKEKGDIPEGYSVSREKKERFSLILESASTNQTSMYLCASTPAGTESYEQYFGPGTRLTVT.

A single count supports this clonotype. In nucleotides, the CDR3 is TGTGCCAGCAGCCCCGGGACCGCGAGCAATCAGCCCCAGCATTTT. Translated: CASSPGTASNQPQHF. The rearrangement links TRBV4-2 to TRBJ1-5; a possible D gene is TRBD1 (5 bases). CDR1 and CDR2 (germline): LGHNA, YNFKEQ. CDR3 length equals 15 residues. Trimming removed 4 bases at V and 1 base at J, with 11 bases between.